The entry below gives a single TCR beta chain sequence along with its context. Its antigen is as yet unknown. An end of the junction does not agree with germline; a read error may underlie this. Other DNA sequences of this sample code for an identical CDR3. This sample was included in a study of PD-1 blockade in classical Hodgkin lymphoma. Overall study findings and caveats: A significant rise in TCR diversity was seen by C4D1 for CD4+ cells but not for CD8+ cells. Newly diagnosed patients were said to have less baseline TCR diversity than healthy donors did.

This CDR3 spans 17 amino acids. Germline CDR1 SGHAT, CDR2 FQNNGV. The repertoire was sequenced with immunoSEQ multiplex PCR; TCRdb's copy has only in-frame clones and lacks some. In the table there are approximately 25,000 clones, around 81% of which are singletons. Relapse after autologous stem cell transplantation occurred in every patient, and brentuximab vedotin exposure varied. The sequence derives from a human donor with classical Hodgkin lymphoma. The V gene is TRBV11-2, the J gene TRBJ2-5; D remains ambiguous. The sequencing here drew on peripheral blood mononuclear cells (PBMCs), taken before the second cycle of nivolumab. Written as DNA, the CDR3 is TGTGCCAGCAGCTTAGAGACTCCCCTCTACGACCAGGAGACCCAGTACTTC. Amino acids: CASSLETPLYDQETQYF.